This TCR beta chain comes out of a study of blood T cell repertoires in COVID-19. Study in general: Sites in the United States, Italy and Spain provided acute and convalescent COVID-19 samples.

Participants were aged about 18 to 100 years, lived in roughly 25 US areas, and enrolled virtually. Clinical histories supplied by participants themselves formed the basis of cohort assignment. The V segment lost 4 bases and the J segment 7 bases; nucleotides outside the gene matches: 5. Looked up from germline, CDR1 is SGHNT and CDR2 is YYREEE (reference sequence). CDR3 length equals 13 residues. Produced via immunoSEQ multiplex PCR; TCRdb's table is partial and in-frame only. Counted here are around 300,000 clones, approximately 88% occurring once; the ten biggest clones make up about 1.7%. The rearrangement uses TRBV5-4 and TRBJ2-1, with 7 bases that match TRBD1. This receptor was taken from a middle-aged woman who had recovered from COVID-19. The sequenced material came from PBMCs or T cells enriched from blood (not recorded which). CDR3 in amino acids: CASSPDRKNEQFF. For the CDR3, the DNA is TGTGCCAGCAGCCCGGACAGGAAGAATGAGCAGTTCTTC.